A selection of T cell receptor beta chains follows, all from one sample in a study of cytomegalovirus exposure and HLA in healthy donors. Sequencing used immunoSEQ multiplex PCR; TCRdb keeps in-frame clones, though not all of them. This sample has under 200,000 clones, with approximately 78% found just once. Source material: PBMCs. The receptors derive from a woman between 18 and 29 years old in good health and CMV-seronegative. CDR3s include the opening cysteine and the closing phenylalanine or tryptophan. The D gene is left open where the match is weak. Clone size is not always given. Where it is, it says once, few, many or a class for expanded clones.

j_call cdr3_length d_call v_call clone_size cdr3_aa cdr3_nt
TRBJ2-1 14 TRBD2 TRBV6-4 - CATRLAGGLDEQFF TGTGCCACCCGACTAGCGGGGGGCTTAGATGAGCAGTTCTTC
TRBJ1-5 17 - TRBV19 - CASSPRRSGVSNQPQHF TGTGCCAGTAGTCCTCGACGGTCAGGGGTTAGCAATCAGCCCCAGCATTTT
TRBJ1-1 14 TRBD1 TRBV27 - CASSLYRGLTTAFF TGTGCCAGCAGTCTATACAGGGGGCTGACTACAGCTTTCTTT
TRBJ2-3 18 - TRBV21-1 - CASSKGVVAFPETDTQYF TGTGCCAGCAGCAAAGGGGTCGTAGCGTTCCCTGAGACAGATACGCAGTATTTT
TRBJ2-7 16 TRBD2 TRBV15 - CATSLLGGKSTLEQYF TGTGCCACCAGCCTCTTGGGGGGGAAAAGTACTCTCGAGCAGTACTTC
TRBJ1-1 13 - TRBV14 few CASSQKGGTEAFF TGTGCCAGCAGCCAAAAGGGAGGTACTGAAGCTTTCTTT
TRBJ2-7 14 - TRBV5-1 - CASSLVAGTYEQYF TGCGCCAGCAGCTTGGTGGCGGGAACCTACGAGCAGTACTTC
TRBJ2-7 12 - TRBV10-3 - CAISARGYEQYF TGTGCCATCAGTGCGCGGGGCTACGAGCAGTACTTC
TRBJ2-1 13 - TRBV2 - CASRAGVYNEQFF TGTGCCAGCAGGGCAGGGGTCTACAATGAGCAGTTCTTC
TRBJ2-7 13 - TRBV15 - CATSSDRTREQYF TGTGCCACCAGCAGCGACAGGACGAGGGAGCAGTACTTC
TRBJ2-7 14 TRBD2 TRBV27 - CASRVAGGSYEQYF TGTGCCAGCAGGGTAGCGGGAGGGTCCTACGAGCAGTACTTC
TRBJ2-3 15 TRBD2 TRBV28 - CASSVTSGNTDTQYF TGTGCCAGCAGCGTTACTAGCGGGAACACAGATACGCAGTATTTT
TRBJ2-7 13 - TRBV6-1 - CASSEAQAYEQYF TGTGCCAGCAGTGAAGCACAGGCCTACGAGCAGTACTTC
TRBJ1-4 14 TRBD1 TRBV6-5 - CASSFRGPSGKLFF TGTGCCAGCAGTTTCAGGGGGCCTTCAGGAAAACTGTTTTTT
TRBJ2-1 15 TRBD1 TRBV19 - CASSISGGVYNEQFF TGTGCCAGTAGTATCTCAGGGGGCGTCTACAATGAGCAGTTCTTC
TRBJ1-5 12 - TRBV6-1 - CASSAGNQPQHF TGTGCCAGCAGTGCAGGCAATCAGCCCCAGCATTTT
TRBJ2-1 17 TRBD2 TRBV5-1 - CASRSGGTGGGYNEQFF TGCGCCAGCAGGTCCGGCGGGACGGGGGGAGGCTACAATGAGCAGTTCTTC
TRBJ1-1 14 - TRBV15 - CATSRMDSYTEAFF TGTGCCACCAGCAGGATGGACAGTTACACTGAAGCTTTCTTT
TRBJ2-3 17 TRBD2 TRBV7-8 - CASSPTGLAGGGDTQYF TGTGCCAGCAGCCCTACTGGACTAGCGGGGGGGGGTGATACGCAGTATTTT
TRBJ2-7 12 - TRBV19 once CASSRGYDEQYF TGTGCCAGTAGTAGAGGGTACGACGAGCAGTACTTC
TRBJ2-3 12 - TRBV6-1 few CASSEASVTQYF TGTGCCAGCAGTGAAGCTAGCGTTACGCAGTATTTT
TRBJ1-2 18 - TRBV27 - CASSLKKGTGASNYGYTF TGTGCCAGCAGTTTAAAGAAGGGAACAGGAGCCTCCAACTATGGCTACACCTTC
TRBJ1-1 13 - TRBV27 - CASRTVLDTEAFF TGTGCCAGCAGGACAGTGTTGGACACTGAAGCTTTCTTT
TRBJ2-7 15 TRBD2 TRBV27 - CASSFGTSGSYEQYF TGTGCCAGCAGTTTTGGAACTAGCGGATCCTACGAGCAGTACTTC
TRBJ2-1 11 - TRBV20-1 - CSASWQIEQFF TGCAGTGCTTCCTGGCAGATTGAGCAGTTCTTC
TRBJ2-1 15 TRBD2 TRBV2 - CASSEELAGRSEQFF TGTGCCAGCAGTGAAGAACTAGCGGGAAGGAGTGAGCAGTTCTTC
TRBJ1-1 15 - TRBV5-1 few CASSLVGAQNTEAFF TGCGCCAGCAGCTTGGTTGGGGCGCAGAACACTGAAGCTTTCTTT
TRBJ2-5 16 - TRBV6-6 - CASSYSWRVGGETQYF TGTGCCAGCAGTTACTCTTGGCGGGTGGGAGGAGAGACCCAGTACTTC
TRBJ2-7 13 TRBD2 TRBV7-9 - CASRLAGSDEQYF TGTGCCAGCAGACTAGCGGGTTCTGACGAGCAGTACTTC
TRBJ1-2 13 TRBD1 TRBV18 - CASSLTTGEGYTF TGTGCCAGCTCCCTTACGACAGGGGAGGGCTACACCTTC
TRBJ1-6 16 TRBD1 TRBV11-1 - CASSLLGTGPNSPLHF TGTGCCAGCAGCTTACTCGGGACAGGACCTAATTCACCCCTCCACTTT
TRBJ2-2 18 TRBD1 TRBV28 - CASRGGQGASLNTGELFF TGTGCCAGCAGGGGGGGACAGGGGGCGTCGCTGAACACCGGGGAGCTGTTTTTT
TRBJ2-7 11 - TRBV7-9 - CSSSSSYEQYF TGTTCCAGCAGCTCTTCCTACGAGCAGTACTTC
TRBJ2-1 16 TRBD1 TRBV6-1 - CASSGPGTGAYNEQFF TGTGCCAGCAGTGGACCCGGGACAGGGGCCTACAATGAGCAGTTCTTC
TRBJ2-3 17 TRBD2 TRBV19 few CASSIDQGLAGLNTQYF TGTGCCAGTAGTATAGATCAGGGACTAGCGGGCCTTAACACGCAGTATTTT
TRBJ2-7 20 - TRBV21-1 few CASSERRSTRQGSKYYEQYF TGTGCCAGCAGCGAAAGGCGAAGTACAAGACAGGGGTCAAAGTACTACGAGCAGTACTTC
TRBJ2-5 15 TRBD2 TRBV7-9 - CASSLAGLAGEEQYF TGTGCCAGCAGCTTAGCGGGACTAGCGGGAGAAGAGCAGTACTTC
TRBJ1-2 15 TRBD1 TRBV7-9 few CASSLGDRGGYGYTF TGTGCCAGCAGCTTAGGGGACAGGGGAGGCTATGGCTACACCTTC
TRBJ2-1 12 - TRBV4-2 - CASSPPGNEQFF TGTGCCAGCAGCCCCCCGGGGAATGAGCAGTTCTTC